This is a list of T cell receptor beta chains from one sample in a study of blood T cell repertoires in COVID-19. Profiled with immunoSEQ multiplex PCR; TCRdb holds only in-frame clones, not every one. The sample includes about 110,000 clones, about 82% of them seen just once. The sequencing sample was made of peripheral blood. These receptors originate from a man older than 75 with COVID-19, enrolled during active disease. The CDR3 runs from the conserved cysteine through the conserved F or W. Fields, in order: D gene, clone size, J gene, V gene, CDR3 protein, CDR3 DNA. The D gene is left open where the match is weak. The listing skips clone size in some rows; elsewhere it reads once, few, many or a size class.

>TRBD2|.|TRBJ2-5|TRBV5-4
CATLAGGPGEGGQTQYF
TGTGCCACACTAGCGGGAGGGCCTGGCGAGGGGGGACAGACCCAGTACTTC
>TRBD1|.|TRBJ2-5|TRBV28
CASSLFLTGGRETQYF
TGTGCCAGCAGTTTATTTTTGACAGGGGGACGAGAGACCCAGTACTTC
>.|.|TRBJ1-2|TRBV7-8
CASSLGLDGYTF
TGTGCCAGCAGCTTGGGACTTGATGGCTACACCTTC
>TRBD2|.|TRBJ2-3|TRBV18
CASSSGLAMPPRSDTQYF
TGTGCCAGCTCATCGGGACTAGCGATGCCCCCCCGCTCAGATACGCAGTATTTT
>.|.|TRBJ2-6|TRBV24-1
CATSVIRSGAPSGANVLTF
TGTGCCACCAGTGTAATTAGGTCAGGGGCCCCCTCTGGGGCCAACGTCCTGACTTTC
>.|once|TRBJ1-2|TRBV25-1
CASSPTVLYGYTF
TGTGCCAGCAGTCCGACAGTACTCTATGGCTACACCTTC
>.|.|TRBJ1-2|TRBV19
CASSSAEALSYGYTF
TGTGCCAGTAGCAGCGCAGAGGCCTTAAGCTATGGCTACACCTTC
>TRBD2|.|TRBJ2-3|TRBV9
CASSATSGTDTQYF
TGTGCCAGCAGCGCGACTAGCGGCACAGATACGCAGTATTTT
>TRBD2|.|TRBJ2-1|TRBV7-3
CASSLMGLGNNEQFF
TGTGCCAGCAGCTTAATGGGACTAGGAAACAATGAGCAGTTCTTC
>TRBD1|.|TRBJ2-4|TRBV19
CASSGQGAGNNIQYF
TGTGCCAGTAGTGGACAGGGGGCAGGTAATAACATTCAGTACTTC